The 24 T cell receptor beta chains presented below share a single source sample, sequenced in a study of T cells in Graves' hyperthyroidism and ophthalmopathy. TCR beta CDR3 regions were amplified from RNA. The study used the HTBI primer set for a first-round RT-PCR of the TCR CDR3. TCRdb re-derived calls from the multiplex PCR reads in MiXCR, one entry per CDR3 protein. Here the sample spans 400,000 to 550,000 distinct CDR3 sequences, around a quarter being singletons. Sequencing input: blood. All receptors derive from a woman aged 25-40 years with Graves' ophthalmopathy.

Many counts were recorded for this clonotype. V and J are TRBV7-9 and TRBJ1-1, with TRBD1 identical over 9 bases. Germline loops: CDR1 SEHNR, CDR2 FQNEAQ (reference sequence). Trimming took 5 bases from V and 1 from J; bases not matched to a gene: 5. This CDR3 comprises 15 residues. The CDR3 loop is CASSPRGQGNTEAFF. As DNA, the CDR3 is TGTGCCAGCAGCCCTAGGGGACAGGGGAACACTGAAGCTTTCTTT.

This clonotype came up many times. The rearrangement uses TRBV11-3 and TRBJ2-2; D unresolved. Germline V gives CDR1 SGHNT, CDR2 YENEEA. V lost 3 bases, J lost 1 base, and 6 bases lay in between. The CDR3 sequence is 14 residues long. For the CDR3, the DNA is TGTGCCAGCAGCTTTTTGGGGAACACCGGGGAGCTGTTTTTT. As protein: CASSFLGNTGELFF.

V usage is TRBV29-1 and J usage is TRBJ1-2, with TRBD1 matching over 9 bases. This CDR3 comprises 12 residues. Per germline, CDR1 SQVTM and CDR2 ANQGSEA. V shed 4 bases, J shed 8 bases, and the junction held 5 bases outside the gene matches. This chain's CDR3 is CSVVGTGQGYTF. The DNA of the CDR3 is TGCAGCGTTGTGGGGACAGGGCAGGGCTACACCTTC.

The chain is built from TRBV4-1 and TRBJ2-7; D gene unclear. Trimming took 1 base from V and 0 from J, leaving 13 bases between them. The CDR3 covers 16 residues. From germline, CDR1 is MGHRA and CDR2 YSYEKL. Here the CDR3 DNA reads TGCGCCAGCAGCCAAGTTCCTGACGGCGACTCCTACGAGCAGTACTTC. This gives the protein CASSQVPDGDSYEQYF.

This clonotype was observed many times. This chain joins TRBV6-5 and TRBJ2-7, with TRBD2 as a possible D gene (6 bases). The CDR3 has 14 residues. Germline V gives CDR1 MNHEY, CDR2 SVGAGI. V lost 2 bases, J lost 0 bases, and 8 bases lay in between. CDR3 nucleotides: TGTGCCAGCAGTTACGGCGGGACCTCCTACGAGCAGTACTTC. Encoded protein: CASSYGGTSYEQYF.

This clonotype was seen ten or more times. The CDR3 region is CASSHPMGRTSSGNTIYF. The CDR3 DNA reads TGTGCCAGCAGTCACCCCATGGGACGGACTAGCTCTGGAAACACCATATATTTT. The chain has TRBV12-3 or TRBV12-4 and TRBJ1-3; possible D gene TRBD1, 5 bases. This CDR3 is built from 18 residues. The ends were cut back, 5 bases at V and 0 bases at J, with 20 bases in the middle.

In its sample, this clonotype was seen a few times. The chain employs TRBV6-5 and TRBJ2-7, with 12 nucleotides matching TRBD2. Germline CDR1 is MNHEY and CDR2 is SVGAGI. V shed 2 bases and J 5 bases; nucleotides not matched to a gene: 4. The CDR3 covers 15 residues. CDR3 sequence: CASSYGLAGRNEQYF. CDR3 in DNA: TGTGCCAGCAGTTACGGACTAGCGGGAAGGAACGAGCAGTACTTC.

This clonotype was observed a few times. A much larger clone lies one base from this, so it may be a read error. This rearrangement joins TRBV24-1 to TRBJ1-2; the match to TRBD1 covers 7 bases. The CDR3 loop spans 14 amino acids. Germline lookup yields CDR1 KGHDR and CDR2 SFDVKD. The J segment lost 2 bases and the V segment lost 5 bases, leaving 4 bases of the junction unmatched. CDR3 amino acids: CATSVPGQNYGYTF. The CDR3 bases are TGTGCCACCAGTGTCCCGGGACAGAACTATGGCTACACCTTC.

About this clonotype: The missing conserved phenylalanine or tryptophan at the end of this CDR3 makes a read error likely. The gene calls are TRBV30 and TRBJ1-5, with 10 nucleotides matching TRBD1. J lost 4 bases, V lost 2 bases, and 8 bases had no gene match. CDR1 is GTSNPN, CDR2 SVGIG, per germline (reference sequence). The CDR3 is made up of 16 amino acids. The chain's CDR3 is CAWSRWDRGQNQPQHV. In DNA, the CDR3 is TGTGCCTGGAGTCGATGGGACAGGGGCCAAAATCAGCCCCAGCATGTT.

This clonotype occurred many times. The chain uses TRBV10-3 and TRBJ2-5, with D perhaps matching TRBD1 (5 bases). The germline V and J ends were trimmed by 9 bases and 4 bases, with 15 bases remaining between them. The CDR3 is made up of 13 amino acids. The germline CDR1 and CDR2 sequences are ENHRY and SYGVKD. CDR3 sequence: CAMAGRASETQYF. In nucleotides, the CDR3 is TGTGCCATGGCTGGCAGGGCTTCAGAGACCCAGTACTTC.

This chain uses TRBV6-5 with TRBJ2-5; D ambiguous. This CDR3 is built from 15 residues. Deletions cut 0 bases from V and 1 base from J, with 9 bases between. The germline CDR1 and CDR2 sequences are MNHEY and SVGAGI. The CDR3 protein is CASSYSGGFQETQYF. DNA for the CDR3: TGTGCCAGCAGTTACTCAGGCGGTTTCCAAGAGACCCAGTACTTC.

This clonotype was observed many times. The CDR3 region has the DNA TGCGCCAGCAGCCGCCAAGGACTAGAGCTGTTTTTT. Protein product: CASSRQGLELFF. This chain uses TRBV4-1 with TRBJ2-2; D perhaps matches TRBD2 (6 bases). Trimming stripped 4 bases from V and 11 bases from J, with 11 bases between. The CDR3 has 12 residues. Germline loops: CDR1 MGHRA, CDR2 YSYEKL.

The CDR3 nucleotides read TGTGCCAGCGGTCGGAATCGCGCCCAAGAGACCCAGTACTTC. Protein product: CASGRNRAQETQYF. The chain employs TRBV13 and TRBJ2-5; no reliable D call. This CDR3 contains 14 residues. From germline, CDR1 is PRHDT and CDR2 FYEKMQ (reference sequence). The V and J ends lost 8 bases and 1 base respectively, with 14 bases between them.

Only a few counts were recorded for this clonotype. The rearrangement links TRBV20-1 to TRBJ1-5; TRBD1 matches 8 bases. Germline loops: CDR1 DFQATT, CDR2 SNEGSKA (reference sequence). Trimming removed 1 base from V and 4 bases from J; junction bases left unmatched: 21. The CDR3 runs 20 residues. In DNA, the CDR3 is TGCAGTGCTAGAGGGCAAGGACAGGGAGGTGGGTCGCGGGGTAATCAGCCCCAGCATTTT. Translation gives CSARGQGQGGGSRGNQPQHF.

This clonotype appeared many times. This chain uses TRBV20-1 with TRBJ2-7; TRBD1 aligns across 7 bases. Trimming at V came to 0 bases and at J to 2 bases, leaving 4 bases not matched to a gene. CDR1 DFQATT and CDR2 SNEGSKA come from the germline V gene (reference sequence). The CDR3 is 14 residues long. This CDR3 is CSAREWTGTYEQYF. The CDR3 nucleotides read TGCAGTGCTAGAGAGTGGACAGGTACCTACGAGCAGTACTTC.

The chain uses TRBV19 and TRBJ2-7, with 7 bases matching TRBD2. J gave up 4 bases and V 5 bases, and 11 bases lay outside the gene matches. The germline gives CDR1 LNHDA, CDR2 SQIVND (reference sequence). This CDR3 region has 15 residues. The CDR3 reads CASSPTRLAGYEQYF. Here the CDR3 DNA reads TGTGCCAGTAGTCCTACCCGACTAGCAGGGTACGAGCAGTACTTC.

About this clonotype itself: This may stem from a read error, because a much larger clone lies one nucleotide away. The chain combines TRBV12-3 or TRBV12-4 with TRBJ2-7; tentatively, D is TRBD2 (5 bases). The CDR3 consists of 13 residues. CDR3 sequence: CASNSWRAHEQHF. CDR3 DNA sequence: TGTGCCAGTAATTCGTGGCGGGCCCACGAGCAGCACTTC.

Ten or more counts support this clonotype. The CDR3 bases are TGTGCCAGTAGTATCCAAGGCCCGACGGGTCAGCCCCAGCATTTT. Its translation is CASSIQGPTGQPQHF. J is TRBJ1-5 and V is TRBV19; D call uncertain. The CDR3 spans 15 residues. The V and J ends lost 3 bases and 6 bases respectively, with 15 bases between them. The germline V gene encodes CDR1 LNHDA and CDR2 SQIVND (reference sequence).

As for this clonotype: An end of the junction differs from the germline gene, which may be a read error. J is TRBJ2-2 and V is TRBV6-2 or TRBV6-3; D uncertain. The germline CDR1 and CDR2 sequences are MNHEY and SVGEGT. CDR3 length equals 15 residues. CDR3 nucleotides: TGTGCCAGCTGTTACTCGACGTATCAAACCGGGGAGCTGTTTTTT. As protein: CASCYSTYQTGELFF.

The rearrangement links TRBV12-3 or TRBV12-4 to TRBJ1-5; tentatively, D is TRBD1 (6 bases). The CDR3 loop spans 14 amino acids. Trimming took off 4 bases at V and 9 bases at J, with 16 bases between the two ends. This chain's CDR3 is CASSSGGGRGPQHF. The CDR3 DNA sequence: TGTGCCAGCAGTTCAGGCGGGGGGCGCGGGCCCCAGCATTTT.

V is TRBV6-1 and J is TRBJ1-1, with 8 nucleotides matching TRBD1. Per germline, CDR1 MNHNS and CDR2 SASEGT. With 6 bases clipped from V and 3 bases from J, the junction kept 6 bases outside the gene matches. The CDR3 sequence is 14 residues long. The DNA of the CDR3 is TGTGCCAGCAGGGACAGGGTTGGGGACACTGAAGCTTTCTTT. The encoded protein is CASRDRVGDTEAFF.

This clonotype occurred a few times. Because it lacks the conserved phenylalanine or tryptophan at the end, this CDR3 is likely a read error. J is TRBJ1-2 and V is TRBV7-3; D perhaps matches TRBD1 (5 bases). Germline V gives CDR1 SGHTA, CDR2 FQGTGA. The CDR3 is 14 amino acids. Deletions cut 0 bases from V and 8 bases from J, with 13 bases between. CDR3 DNA: TGTGCCAGCAGCTTAACGGGAGGGACGCGGGGCTACACCTTA. Amino acids: CASSLTGGTRGYTL.

This clonotype was detected ten times or more. The chain employs TRBV12-3 or TRBV12-4 and TRBJ1-5; D is undetermined. This CDR3 spans 12 amino acids. The germline V and J ends were trimmed by 6 bases and 9 bases, with 12 bases remaining between them. The DNA of the CDR3 is TGTGCCAGCAGCCGGGGTGATCGGCCCCAGCATTTT. This gives the protein CASSRGDRPQHF.

This clonotype showed up many times. V gene TRBV10-3 combines with J gene TRBJ1-5, with a tentative D call TRBD1 (6 bases). The CDR3 length is 14 residues. Per the germline V gene, CDR1 is ENHRY and CDR2 is SYGVKD. V was clipped by 6 bases and J by 3 bases, with 12 bases between them. The CDR3 DNA is TGTGCCATCAGCCCCCGGGACACCAATCAGCCCCAGCATTTT. Its translation: CAISPRDTNQPQHF.